This T cell receptor (beta chain) was recorded in a study of cytomegalovirus exposure and HLA in healthy donors. PCR was performed using 60 Vbeta and 13 Jbeta primers. Profiled with immunoSEQ multiplex PCR; TCRdb holds only in-frame clones, not every one. The repertoire has 150,000 to 200,000 clones, more than 80% of them found once; the top ten carry around 4.9%. CDR3 size: 14 residues. Germline V lookup: CDR1 SQVTM, CDR2 ANQGSEA. Losses at the gene ends were 7 bases for V and 5 bases for J; bases not matched to a gene: 9. The TCR sequence derives from a man aged 18 to 30 in good health and CMV-seronegative. The chain employs TRBV29-1 and TRBJ2-2; 8 bases align to TRBD2. The sequenced material came from PBMCs. The CDR3 nucleotides read TGCAGCGCTGGCGGGGGGTCGGGAACCGGGGAGCTGTTTTTT. The encoded protein is CSAGGGSGTGELFF.